This T cell receptor beta chain was captured in a study of read filtering for tumor transcriptome and immune sequencing. Study information: Mean patient age was roughly 72 years, range roughly 40 to 80; some 17 male, around 15 female.

At the time of active disease, bone marrow was collected from every patient. CDR1 is MDHEN, CDR2 SYDVKM, per germline. The CDR3 loop spans 10 amino acids. V shed 4 bases and J shed 4 bases, with 1 base lying between them. This clonotype came up a few times. Its antigen is not known. Molecular barcoded adaptors covering alpha/delta and beta/gamma chains were used on roughly 400 ng RNA. TCRdb passed the reads through MiXCR, listing each CDR3 protein once. The sample records 60,000 or so distinct CDR3 sequences, roughly 20% being singletons. Notes on the study in general: RNA-seq captured clonotypes less deeply and reliably than IR-seq.

The sequencing sample was made of a population of CD138-negative cells sorted from bone marrow. J is TRBJ1-2 and V is TRBV28; D ambiguous. This clonotype originated in a donor aged 40 or over with multiple myeloma. CDR3 region: CASSSYGYTF. The CDR3 DNA is TGTGCCAGCAGTTCCTATGGCTACACCTTC.